A single sample is the source of the 4 T cell receptor beta chains below, sequenced in a study of molecular identifiers for immune sequencing clone quantification. Each CDR3 protein gets one entry after TCRdb re-called the PCR reads with MiXCR. The sample contains around 470,000 distinct CDR3 sequences, less than 30% of which appear only once. The sequencing sample was made of naive CD8+ T cells from blood, with Jurkat cell RNA spiked in. Subset described: FACS-sorted CD8+CD4-CCR7+CD45RA+ naive T cells. The receptors here all came from a human donor in good health. Some libraries in this study had Jurkat cell RNA spiked in.

Notes on this clonotype: Without the conserved terminal phenylalanine or tryptophan, this CDR3 likely stems from a read error. V and J are TRBV14 and TRBJ1-1, with D hard to call. This CDR3 region has 16 residues. The V gene's germline CDR1 is SGHDN and CDR2 FVKESK. V was trimmed by 1 base and J by 4 bases, leaving 16 bases between them. CDR3 in DNA: TGTGCCAGCAGCCAAGCCGGACCCCTCCTGGCCACTGAAGCTTTCCTT. Protein product: CASSQAGPLLATEAFL.

The chain uses TRBV30 and TRBJ1-2; D unresolved. This CDR3 comprises 12 residues. The V gene's germline CDR1 is GTSNPN and CDR2 SVGIG (reference sequence). Between the trimmed V and J ends, which lost 4 bases and 8 bases, there was a span of 14 bases. As DNA, the CDR3 is TGTGCCTGGAACGATCCTGGCCGGGGCTACACCTTC. Translation: CAWNDPGRGYTF.

This clonotype appeared many times. V is TRBV4-3 and J is TRBJ2-7, with 12 positions matching TRBD2. The trim removed 3 bases at V and 4 bases at J, leaving 4 bases unmatched. This CDR3 is built from 15 residues. The V gene's germline CDR1 is LGHNA and CDR2 YSLEER. This chain's CDR3 is CASSQALAGGYEQYF. CDR3 bases: TGCGCCAGCAGCCAGGCACTAGCGGGAGGTTACGAGCAGTACTTC.

This clonotype was seen more than once but under ten times. The chain combines TRBV4-3 with TRBJ2-7; 8 positions match TRBD2. Germline trimming cut 4 bases from V and 2 bases from J; bases unmatched to any gene: 4. Germline-derived CDR1 and CDR2 are LGHNA and YSLEER. The CDR3 contains 14 residues. CDR3 DNA sequence: TGCGCCAGCAGCCCGGGACTAGTTGCCTACGAGCAGTACTTC. Amino acid sequence: CASSPGLVAYEQYF.